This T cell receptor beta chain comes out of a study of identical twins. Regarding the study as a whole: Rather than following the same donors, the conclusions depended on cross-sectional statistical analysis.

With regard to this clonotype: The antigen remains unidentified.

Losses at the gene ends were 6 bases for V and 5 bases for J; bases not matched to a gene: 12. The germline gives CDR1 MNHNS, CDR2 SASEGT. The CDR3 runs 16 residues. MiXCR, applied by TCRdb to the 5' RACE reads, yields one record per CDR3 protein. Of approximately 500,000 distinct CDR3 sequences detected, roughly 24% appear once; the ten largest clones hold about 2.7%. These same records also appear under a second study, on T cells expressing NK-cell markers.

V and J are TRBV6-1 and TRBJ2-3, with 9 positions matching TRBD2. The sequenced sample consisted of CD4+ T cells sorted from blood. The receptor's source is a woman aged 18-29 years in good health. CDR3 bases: TGTGCCAGCAGCTTGACCGGGACTAGCAATCGAGATACGCAGTATTTT. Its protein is CASSLTGTSNRDTQYF.